This TCR beta chain was recorded in a study of PD-1 blockade in classical Hodgkin lymphoma. Study outcomes and limitations: At C4D1, TCR diversity had climbed significantly for CD4+ cells, though not for CD8+ cells. Those achieving complete response showed baseline diversity like newly diagnosed patients.

Remarks on this clone: Its antigen remains unidentified.

Produced via immunoSEQ multiplex PCR; TCRdb's table is partial and in-frame only. The sample includes around 30,000 clones, around 90% of them seen just once. Time point: cycle 4 day 1 (C4D1), after around six weeks of nivolumab. In every patient, relapse followed autologous stem cell transplantation, while exposure to brentuximab vedotin differed. Thawed PBMCs yielded CD4+ T cells through magnetic negative selection. In germline, CDR1 is MDHEN, CDR2 SYDVKM. With 5 bases clipped from V and 2 bases from J, the junction kept 5 bases outside the gene matches. The CDR3 is 15 amino acids. The clonotype was recovered from a human donor with classical Hodgkin lymphoma. V and J are TRBV28 and TRBJ2-1, with 8 bases that match TRBD2. The specimen comprised CD4+ T cells from blood, sampled before the fourth cycle of nivolumab. CDR3 sequence (DNA): TGTGCCAGCAGTCTAGCGGGTGAACCCTACAATGAGCAGTTCTTC. Amino acids: CASSLAGEPYNEQFF.